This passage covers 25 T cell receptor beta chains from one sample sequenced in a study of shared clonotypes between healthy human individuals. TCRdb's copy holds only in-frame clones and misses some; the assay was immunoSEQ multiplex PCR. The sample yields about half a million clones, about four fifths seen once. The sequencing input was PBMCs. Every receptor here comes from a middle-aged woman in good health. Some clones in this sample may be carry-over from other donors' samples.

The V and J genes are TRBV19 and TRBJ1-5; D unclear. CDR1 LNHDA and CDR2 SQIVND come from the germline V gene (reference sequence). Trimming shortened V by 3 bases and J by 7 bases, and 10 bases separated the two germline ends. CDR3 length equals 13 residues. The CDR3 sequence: CASSISQNQPQHF. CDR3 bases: TGTGCCAGTAGTATCTCGCAGAACCAGCCCCAGCATTTT.

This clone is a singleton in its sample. The CDR3 bases are TGCGCCAGCAGTCGATTCGTAGGGGCAGATACGCAGTATTTT. It encodes CASSRFVGADTQYF. The V gene is TRBV5-1, the J gene TRBJ2-3; a weak D match, TRBD1 (5 bases). V lost 5 bases and J lost 4, with 14 bases in between. The CDR3 is 14 amino acids. CDR1 SGHRS and CDR2 YFSETQ come from the germline V gene.

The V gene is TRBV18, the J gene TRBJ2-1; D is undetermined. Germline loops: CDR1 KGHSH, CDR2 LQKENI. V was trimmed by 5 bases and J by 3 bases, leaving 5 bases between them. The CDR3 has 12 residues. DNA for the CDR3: TGTGCCAGCTCAGACATCTACAATGAGCAGTTCTTC. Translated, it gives CASSDIYNEQFF.

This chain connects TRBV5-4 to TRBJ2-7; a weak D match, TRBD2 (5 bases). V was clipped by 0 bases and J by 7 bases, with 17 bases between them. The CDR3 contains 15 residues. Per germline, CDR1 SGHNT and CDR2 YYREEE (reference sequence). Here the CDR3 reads CASSLESSWGREQYF. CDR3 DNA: TGTGCCAGCAGCTTGGAGTCTAGCTGGGGTCGAGAGCAGTACTTC. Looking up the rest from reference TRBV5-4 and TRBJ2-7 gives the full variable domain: ETGVTQSPTHLIKTRGQQVTLRCSSQSGHNTVSWYQQALGQGPQFIFQYYREEENGRGNFPPRFSGLQFPNYSSELNVNALELDDSALYLCASSLESSWGREQYFGPGTRLTVT.

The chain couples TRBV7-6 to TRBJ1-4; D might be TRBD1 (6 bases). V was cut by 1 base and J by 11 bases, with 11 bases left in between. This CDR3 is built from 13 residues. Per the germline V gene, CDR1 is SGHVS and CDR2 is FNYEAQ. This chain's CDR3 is CASSLVGQTKLFF. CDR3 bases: TGTGCCAGCAGCTTAGTAGGACAGACCAAACTGTTTTTT.

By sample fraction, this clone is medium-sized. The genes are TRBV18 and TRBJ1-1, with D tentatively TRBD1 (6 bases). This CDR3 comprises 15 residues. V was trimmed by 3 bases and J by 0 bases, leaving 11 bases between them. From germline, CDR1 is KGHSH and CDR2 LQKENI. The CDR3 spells CASSPWTAMNTEAFF. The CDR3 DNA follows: TGTGCCAGCTCACCCTGGACAGCCATGAACACTGAAGCTTTCTTT.

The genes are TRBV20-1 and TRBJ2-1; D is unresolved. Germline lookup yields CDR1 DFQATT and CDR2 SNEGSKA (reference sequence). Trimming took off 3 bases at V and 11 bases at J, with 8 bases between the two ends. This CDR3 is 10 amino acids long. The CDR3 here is CSARDRQQFF. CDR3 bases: TGCAGTGCTAGGGACCGCCAGCAGTTCTTC.

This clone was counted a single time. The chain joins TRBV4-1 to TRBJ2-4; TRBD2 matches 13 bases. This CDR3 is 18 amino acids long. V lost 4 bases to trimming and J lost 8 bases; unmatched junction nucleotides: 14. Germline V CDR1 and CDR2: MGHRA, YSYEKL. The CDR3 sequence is CASSPWTSGRRLGDIQYF. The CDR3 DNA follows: TGCGCCAGCAGCCCGTGGACTAGCGGGAGAAGGTTAGGGGACATTCAGTACTTC.

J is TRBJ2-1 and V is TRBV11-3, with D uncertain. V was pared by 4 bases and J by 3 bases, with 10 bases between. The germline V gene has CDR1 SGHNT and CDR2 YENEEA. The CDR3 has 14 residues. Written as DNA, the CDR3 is TGTGCCAGCAGCTCAAACTCCGGCTACAATGAGCAGTTCTTC. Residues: CASSSNSGYNEQFF. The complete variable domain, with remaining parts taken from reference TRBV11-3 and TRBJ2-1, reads EAGVVQSPRYKIIEKKQPVAFWCNPISGHNTLYWYLQNLGQGPELLIRYENEEAVDDSQLPKDRFSAERLKGVDSTLKIQPAELGDSAVYLCASSSNSGYNEQFFGPGTRLTVL.

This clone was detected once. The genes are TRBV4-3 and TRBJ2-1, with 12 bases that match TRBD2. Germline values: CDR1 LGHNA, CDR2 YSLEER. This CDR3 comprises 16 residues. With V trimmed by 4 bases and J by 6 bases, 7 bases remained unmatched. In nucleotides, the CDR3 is TGCGCCAGCAGCCGCCGACTAGCGGGAGTCCCCAATGAGCAGTTCTTC. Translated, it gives CASSRRLAGVPNEQFF.

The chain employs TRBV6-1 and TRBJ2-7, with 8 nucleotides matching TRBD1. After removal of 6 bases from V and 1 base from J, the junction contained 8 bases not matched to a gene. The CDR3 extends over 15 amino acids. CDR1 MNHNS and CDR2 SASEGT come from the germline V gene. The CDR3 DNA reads TGTGCCAGCAGCCGTACAGGGGGGATATCCTACGAGCAGTACTTC. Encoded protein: CASSRTGGISYEQYF.

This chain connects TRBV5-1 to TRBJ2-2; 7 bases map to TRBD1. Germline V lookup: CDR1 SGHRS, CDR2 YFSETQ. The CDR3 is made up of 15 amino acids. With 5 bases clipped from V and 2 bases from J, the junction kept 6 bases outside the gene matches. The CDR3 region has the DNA TGCGCCAGCAGGCCGGGACAGAGTAACACCGGGGAGCTGTTTTTT. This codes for CASRPGQSNTGELFF.

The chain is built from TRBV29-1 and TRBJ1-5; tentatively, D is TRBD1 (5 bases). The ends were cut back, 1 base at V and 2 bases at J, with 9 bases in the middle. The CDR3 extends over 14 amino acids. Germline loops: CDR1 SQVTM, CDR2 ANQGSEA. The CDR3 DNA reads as TGCAGCGTTGAAGTCGGGGGAGGCAATCAGCCCCAGCATTTT. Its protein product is CSVEVGGGNQPQHF.

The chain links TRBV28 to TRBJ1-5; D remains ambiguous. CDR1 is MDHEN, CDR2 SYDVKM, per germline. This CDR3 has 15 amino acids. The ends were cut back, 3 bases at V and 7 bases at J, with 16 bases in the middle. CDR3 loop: CASSFGMKGNQPQHF. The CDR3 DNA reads TGTGCCAGCAGTTTTGGTATGAAGGGTAACCAGCCCCAGCATTTT.

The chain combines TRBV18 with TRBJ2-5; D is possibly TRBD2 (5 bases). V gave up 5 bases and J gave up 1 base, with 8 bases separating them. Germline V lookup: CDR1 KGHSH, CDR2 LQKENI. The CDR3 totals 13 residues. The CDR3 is CASSAGIQETQYF. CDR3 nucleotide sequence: TGTGCCAGCTCAGCCGGGATCCAAGAGACCCAGTACTTC.

CDR3 sequence: CASSSSQGANTEAFF. The DNA of the CDR3 is TGTGCCAGCAGCTCCTCACAGGGGGCGAACACTGAAGCTTTCTTT. This chain links TRBV11-2 with TRBJ1-1; the match to TRBD1 covers 9 bases. With V trimmed by 4 bases and J by 1 base, 4 bases remained unmatched. CDR1 and CDR2 (germline): SGHAT, FQNNGV. There are 15 residues in the CDR3.

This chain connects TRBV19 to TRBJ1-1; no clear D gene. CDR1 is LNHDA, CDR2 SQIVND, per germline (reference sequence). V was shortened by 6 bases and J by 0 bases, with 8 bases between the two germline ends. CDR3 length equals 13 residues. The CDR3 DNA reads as TGTGCCAGTAGATTAGGGCTGAACACTGAAGCTTTCTTT. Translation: CASRLGLNTEAFF.

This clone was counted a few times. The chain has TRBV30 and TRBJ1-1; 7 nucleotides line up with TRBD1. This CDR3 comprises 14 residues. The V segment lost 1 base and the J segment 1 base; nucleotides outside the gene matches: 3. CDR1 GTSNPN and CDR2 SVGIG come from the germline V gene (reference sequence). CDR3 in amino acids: CAWSADRENTEAFF. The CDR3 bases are TGTGCCTGGAGTGCCGACAGGGAGAACACTGAAGCTTTCTTT.

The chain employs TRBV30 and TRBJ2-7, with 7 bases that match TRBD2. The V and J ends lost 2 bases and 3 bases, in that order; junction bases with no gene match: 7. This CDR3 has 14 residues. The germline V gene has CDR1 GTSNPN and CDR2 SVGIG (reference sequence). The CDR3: CAWSWGGSRYEQYF. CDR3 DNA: TGTGCCTGGAGTTGGGGCGGGAGTCGCTACGAGCAGTACTTC. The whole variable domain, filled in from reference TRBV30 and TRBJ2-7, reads SQTIHQWPATLVQPVGSPLSLECTVEGTSNPNLYWYRQAAGRGLQLLFYSVGIGQISSEVPQNLSASRPQDRQFILSSKKLLLSDSGFYLCAWSWGGSRYEQYFGPGTRLTVT.

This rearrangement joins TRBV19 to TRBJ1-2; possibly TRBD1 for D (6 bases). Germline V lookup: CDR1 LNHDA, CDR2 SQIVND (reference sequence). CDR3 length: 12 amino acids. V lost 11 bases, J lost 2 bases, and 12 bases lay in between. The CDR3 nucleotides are TGTGCCGGCAAAGACAGGAACTATGGCTACACCTTC. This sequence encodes CAGKDRNYGYTF.

As DNA, the CDR3 is TGTGCCAGCAGCGTAGTTGGGAGGCCCTACAATGAGCAGTTCTTC. Its protein product is CASSVVGRPYNEQFF. The rearrangement joins TRBV9 to TRBJ2-1; D might be TRBD2 (6 bases). The germline CDR1 and CDR2 sequences are SGDLS and YYNGEE. The germline V and J ends were trimmed by 0 bases and 2 bases, with 9 bases remaining between them. The CDR3 runs 15 residues.

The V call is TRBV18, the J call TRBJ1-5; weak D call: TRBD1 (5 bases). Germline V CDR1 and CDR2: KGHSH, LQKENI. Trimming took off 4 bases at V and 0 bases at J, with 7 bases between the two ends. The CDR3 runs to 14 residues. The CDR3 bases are TGTGCCAGCTCACTGACAGATAGCAATCAGCCCCAGCATTTT. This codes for CASSLTDSNQPQHF.

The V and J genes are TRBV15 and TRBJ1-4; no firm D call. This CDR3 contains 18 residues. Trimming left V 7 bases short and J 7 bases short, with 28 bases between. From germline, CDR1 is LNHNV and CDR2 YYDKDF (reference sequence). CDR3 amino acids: CATNLTQASIRGGEKLFF. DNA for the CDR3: TGTGCCACCAATCTAACCCAAGCCTCAATACGAGGAGGTGAAAAACTGTTTTTT.

CDR3 coding DNA: TGTGCCAGCAGCTTCTGGGGGCTGGGGACTGAAGCTTTCTTT. Translating gives CASSFWGLGTEAFF. The chain is built from TRBV7-8 and TRBJ1-1; D may be TRBD1 (6 bases). Germline V lookup: CDR1 SGHVS, CDR2 FQNEAQ. The germline V and J ends were trimmed by 3 bases and 5 bases, with 13 bases remaining between them. The CDR3 contains 14 residues. Looking up the rest from reference TRBV7-8 and TRBJ1-1 gives the full variable domain: GAGVSQSPRYKVAKRGQDVALRCDPISGHVSLFWYQQALGQGPEFLTYFQNEAQLDKSGLPSDRFFAERPEGSVSTLKIQRTQQEDSAVYLCASSFWGLGTEAFFGQGTRLTVV.

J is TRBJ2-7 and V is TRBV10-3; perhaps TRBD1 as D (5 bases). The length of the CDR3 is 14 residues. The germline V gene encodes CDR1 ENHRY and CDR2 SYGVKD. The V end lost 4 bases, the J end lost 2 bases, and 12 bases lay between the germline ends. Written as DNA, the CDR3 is TGTGCCATCAGTGGCGACCAGACAGCCTACGAGCAGTACTTC. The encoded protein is CAISGDQTAYEQYF.